This section outlines one TCR beta chain sequence together with its context. This clonotype was counted between two and nine times. Its antigen is currently not known. No base qualities exist here, and no much larger clone lies one base off it. To demonstrate the VDJtools post-analysis software, the study profiled TCR beta repertoires from the peripheral blood of 10 to 15 young patients with multiple sclerosis. The patients with multiple sclerosis were children and adolescents between about 6 and 16 years of age. Trimming at the junction amounts to 5 bases on V and 0 bases on J, and the germline ends lie 17 bases apart. Looking up the germline V gene (reference sequence) yields CDR1 SGHAT and CDR2 FQDESV. Counted from cysteine to phenylalanine, this CDR3 has 17 amino acids. Only the CDR3 part of the read is kept: 51 bases, read in frame from the first base. These data originate in a study of post-analysis software for immune sequencing data (dated by TCRdb to about 2015). Turning to the overall study: The recorded disease courses included relapsing-remitting, secondary progressive and progressive-relapsing multiple sclerosis, and some patients had no subtype annotation. The patient repertoires were compared against some twelve previously published healthy control repertoires obtained from donors aged roughly 6 to 28 years. A subset of samples was prepared in parallel using single-end sample barcoding, then pooled and co-amplified after Illumina adapter ligation.

Receptors were amplified or captured by PCR. Sequencing relied on an Illumina HiSeq 2500. Unique molecular identifiers were incorporated into TCR beta cDNA libraries to reduce PCR and sequencing biases. Approximately 500,000 cDNA molecules were obtained per 1 to 10 million input T cells, so each molecule approximated one T cell. Patient libraries were prepared and sequenced with the same protocol used for the earlier healthy control dataset. Within a given batch, samples were prepared together, multiplexed and sequenced on the same HiSeq lane. For the original study's pipeline: Raw barcoded reads were processed with MIGEC, discarding single-read molecular identifier groups before consensus assembly and CDR3 extraction. VDJtools was used for post-analysis of the clonotype tables, with diversity normalized by down-sampling every dataset to the smallest sample size. Repertoire overlap clustering matched CDR3 amino acid but not nucleotide sequences to correct batch-related cross-sample contamination. TCRdb redid the processing of the public reads, applying fastp at Q25 and MiXCR, and retained in-frame beta chains. Entries that share a CDR3 protein sequence are merged under the most common genes and DNA. The V and J calls shown here were made by TCRdb, not taken from the authors' results. The sample records about 150,000 distinct CDR3 sequences, 30% of which are singletons. The ten biggest clones cover 1.5% of the sample.

Beyond this particular receptor, the publication reports: The multiple sclerosis patient group was slightly younger than the control group. When samples were clustered directly using the F measure, samples prepared in the same batch co-clustered strongly, which prompted a batch-effect correction. Normalized Chao1 diversity was significantly lower in multiple sclerosis patients than controls, suggesting substantial peripheral T-cell clonal expansion. A handful of TRBV segments, including TRBV5-6, TRBV5-1 and TRBV20-1, were significantly more frequent in patients than controls.

What was sequenced was blood. The V and J genes are TRBV11-1 and TRBJ2-1; 5 matching bases give a weak D call of TRBD2. This TCR came from a girl under 18 with multiple sclerosis. The encoded CDR3 is CASSTPFGGFSYNEQFF. The nucleotide sequence is TGTGCCAGCAGCACCCCGTTCGGCGGGTTCTCCTACAATGAGCAGTTCTTC.